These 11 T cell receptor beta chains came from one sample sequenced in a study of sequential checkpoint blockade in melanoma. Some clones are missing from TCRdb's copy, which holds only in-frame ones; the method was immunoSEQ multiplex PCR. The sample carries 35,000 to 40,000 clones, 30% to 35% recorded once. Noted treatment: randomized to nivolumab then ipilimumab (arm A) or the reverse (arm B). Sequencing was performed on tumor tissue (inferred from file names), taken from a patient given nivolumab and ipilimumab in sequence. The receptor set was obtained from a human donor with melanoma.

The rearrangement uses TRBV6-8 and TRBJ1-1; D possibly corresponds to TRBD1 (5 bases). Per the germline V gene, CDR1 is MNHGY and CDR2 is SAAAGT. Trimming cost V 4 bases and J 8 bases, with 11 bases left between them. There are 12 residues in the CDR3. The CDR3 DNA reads TGTGCCAGCAGTTTGGGACCCTTCGAAGCTTTCTTT. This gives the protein CASSLGPFEAFF.

CDR3 DNA: TGCGCCAGCAGCCAAGCCGGGACAGATAATTCACCCCTCCACTTT. Amino acids: CASSQAGTDNSPLHF. V is TRBV4-1 and J is TRBJ1-6; 7 bases match TRBD1. This CDR3 comprises 15 residues. Germline CDR1 and CDR2: MGHRA and YSYEKL. V trimming: 1 base; J trimming: 5 bases; junction bases outside the gene matches: 2.

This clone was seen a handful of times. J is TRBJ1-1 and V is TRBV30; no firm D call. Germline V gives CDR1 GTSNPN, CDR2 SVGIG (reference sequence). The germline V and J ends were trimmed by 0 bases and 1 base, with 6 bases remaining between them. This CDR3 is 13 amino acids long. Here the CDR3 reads CAWSVGWNTEAFF. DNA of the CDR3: TGTGCCTGGAGTGTAGGCTGGAACACTGAAGCTTTCTTT. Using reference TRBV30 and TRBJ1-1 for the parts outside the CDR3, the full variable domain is SQTIHQWPATLVQPVGSPLSLECTVEGTSNPNLYWYRQAAGRGLQLLFYSVGIGQISSEVPQNLSASRPQDRQFILSSKKLLLSDSGFYLCAWSVGWNTEAFFGQGTRLTVV.

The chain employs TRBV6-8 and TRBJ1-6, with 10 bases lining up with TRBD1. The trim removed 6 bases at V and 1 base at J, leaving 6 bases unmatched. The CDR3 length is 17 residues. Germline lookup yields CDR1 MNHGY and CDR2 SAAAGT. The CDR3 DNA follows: TGTGCCAGCAGCGACAGGGGGCGTTGGTCCTATAATTCACCCCTCCACTTT. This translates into CASSDRGRWSYNSPLHF.

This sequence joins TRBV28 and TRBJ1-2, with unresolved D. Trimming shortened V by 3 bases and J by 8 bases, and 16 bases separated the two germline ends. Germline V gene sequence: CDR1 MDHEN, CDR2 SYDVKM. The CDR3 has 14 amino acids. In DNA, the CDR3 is TGTGCCAGCAGTTTGGAGGGCGTAGCGTCCGGCTACACCTTC. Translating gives CASSLEGVASGYTF.

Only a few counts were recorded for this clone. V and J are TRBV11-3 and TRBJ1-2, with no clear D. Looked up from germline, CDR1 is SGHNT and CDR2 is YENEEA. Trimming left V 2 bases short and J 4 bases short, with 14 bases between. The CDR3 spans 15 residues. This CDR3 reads CASSLHLGTSYGYTF. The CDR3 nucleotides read TGTGCCAGCAGCTTACACCTGGGCACCTCCTATGGCTACACCTTC.

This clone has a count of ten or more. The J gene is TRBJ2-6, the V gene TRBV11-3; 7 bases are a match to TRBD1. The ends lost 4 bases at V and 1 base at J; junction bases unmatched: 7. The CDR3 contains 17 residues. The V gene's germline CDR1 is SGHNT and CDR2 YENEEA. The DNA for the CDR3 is TGTGCCAGCAGCTATCGGACAGGAACGTCTGGGGCCAACGTCCTGACTTTC. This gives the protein CASSYRTGTSGANVLTF.

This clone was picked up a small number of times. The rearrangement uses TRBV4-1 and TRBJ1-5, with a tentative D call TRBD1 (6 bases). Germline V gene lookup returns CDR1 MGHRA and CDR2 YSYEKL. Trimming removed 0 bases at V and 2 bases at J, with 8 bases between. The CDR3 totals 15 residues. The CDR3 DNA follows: TGCGCCAGCAGCCAAGAAGGGGGGGGCAATCAGCCCCAGCATTTT. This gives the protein CASSQEGGGNQPQHF.

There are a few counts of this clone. DNA of the CDR3: TGTGCCAGCAGCCTTTCTTCCCGGACCCCGGGCTTTGGAGGTGGCTACACCTTC. This gives the protein CASSLSSRTPGFGGGYTF. The chain combines TRBV9 with TRBJ1-2; D gene uncertain. The CDR3 totals 18 residues. V was trimmed by 4 bases and J by 7 bases, leaving 29 bases between them. The germline CDR1 and CDR2 sequences are SGDLS and YYNGEE.

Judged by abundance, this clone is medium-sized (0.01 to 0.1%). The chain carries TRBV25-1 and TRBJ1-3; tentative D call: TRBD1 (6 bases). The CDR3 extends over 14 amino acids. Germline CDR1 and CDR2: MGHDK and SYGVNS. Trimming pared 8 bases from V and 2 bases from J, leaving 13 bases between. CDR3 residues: CASLAGATGNTIYF. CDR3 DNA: TGTGCCAGCCTTGCGGGGGCAACTGGAAACACCATATATTTT.

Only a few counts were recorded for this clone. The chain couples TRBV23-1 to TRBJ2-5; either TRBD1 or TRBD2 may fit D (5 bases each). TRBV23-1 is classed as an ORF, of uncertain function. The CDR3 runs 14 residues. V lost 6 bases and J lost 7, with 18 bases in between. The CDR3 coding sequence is TGCGCCAGCAGCCAAGAAAGAGGGGATGTGACCCAGTACTTC. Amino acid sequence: CASSQERGDVTQYF.